These T cell receptor beta chains were read from a single sample in a study of cytomegalovirus exposure and HLA in healthy donors. The table came from immunoSEQ multiplex PCR; TCRdb's copy has only in-frame clones and leaves some out. Of some 200,000 clones detected, approximately 84% appear once; the ten largest clones hold 3.8%. Sequencing was carried out using PBMCs. These receptors all come from a man aged 45 to 65 in good health and CMV-seronegative. The CDR3 runs from the conserved cysteine through the conserved F or W. Each record gives: clone size, D gene, J gene, V gene, CDR3 DNA, CDR3 protein. A D gene is named only where the DNA matches it firmly. The size field is filled for only some rows; it gives once, few, many or a size class.

NA | NA | TRBJ1-1 | TRBV5-1 | TGCGCCAGCAGCCGAGGGAGGGACACTGAAGCTTTCTTT | CASSRGRDTEAFF
NA | TRBD1 | TRBJ2-3 | TRBV2 | TGTGCCAGCAGCCCGGGACAGGGGTTCACAGATACGCAGTATTTT | CASSPGQGFTDTQYF
NA | TRBD1 | TRBJ1-6 | TRBV5-1 | TGCGCCAGCAGCCCCGGGACAGGGGCTTCACCCCTCCACTTT | CASSPGTGASPLHF
NA | NA | TRBJ2-3 | TRBV6-5 | TGTGCCAGCAAGTCATGGGGGGAGAGAGATACGCAGTATTTT | CASKSWGERDTQYF
NA | TRBD2 | TRBJ2-3 | TRBV9 | TGTGCCAGCAGCGCCACTAGCGGGGGACTAAGCACAGATACGCAGTATTTT | CASSATSGGLSTDTQYF
NA | NA | TRBJ1-2 | TRBV5-1 | TGCGCCAGCAGCTTGGTTCAGGGCTATGGCTACACCTTC | CASSLVQGYGYTF
once | NA | TRBJ2-5 | TRBV14 | TGTGCCAGCAGCCCCATAGGGTGGCGGGGAGAGACCCAGTACTTC | CASSPIGWRGETQYF
few | TRBD1 | TRBJ1-2 | TRBV5-6 | TGTGCCAGCAGAGTTGCCGGGACAGGGCCTGGCTACACCTTC | CASRVAGTGPGYTF
NA | NA | TRBJ2-7 | TRBV27 | TGTGCCAGCAGTTTGAGGAGCGCGCCTCCCTACGAGCAGTACTTC | CASSLRSAPPYEQYF
NA | NA | TRBJ1-1 | TRBV9 | TGTGCCAGCAGCGCCGCGCCCGTAGGGAGCGCGCGTTTCCCCCTTGAAGCTTTCTTT | CASSAAPVGSARFPLEAFF
NA | TRBD1 | TRBJ1-5 | TRBV9 | TGTGCCAGCAGCCTTGGCAGGGGGCCTGATCAGCCCCAGCATTTT | CASSLGRGPDQPQHF
NA | TRBD2 | TRBJ2-5 | TRBV7-9 | TGTGCCAGCAGCCGCGGAAGCGGGGGGGCCATGGAGACCCAGTACTTC | CASSRGSGGAMETQYF
NA | NA | TRBJ2-3 | TRBV18 | TGTGCCAGCTCTCCGGGACTGAACACAGATACGCAGTATTTT | CASSPGLNTDTQYF
NA | NA | TRBJ2-5 | TRBV7-7 | TGTGCTAGCAGCTTAGCGTACGGAGAGACCCAGTACTTC | CASSLAYGETQYF
NA | NA | TRBJ2-7 | TRBV7-9 | TGTGCCAGCAGCTTAGCGGTAACGGGTACCTACGAGCAGTACTTC | CASSLAVTGTYEQYF
NA | TRBD1 | TRBJ1-5 | TRBV15 | TGTGCCACCAGCAGAGAGACAGGGGTCAATCAGCCCCAGCATTTT | CATSRETGVNQPQHF
NA | TRBD1 | TRBJ2-5 | TRBV4-1 | TGCGCCAGCAGCCAAGTTTCAGGGGGAAGACAAGAGACCCAGTACTTC | CASSQVSGGRQETQYF
NA | TRBD1 | TRBJ2-7 | TRBV7-8 | TGTGCCAGCAGCTTAGACCCTCCAGGGGGCTACGAGCAGTACTTC | CASSLDPPGGYEQYF
NA | TRBD1 | TRBJ1-2 | TRBV10-3 | TGTGCCATCAGTCCCACAGGGGATGCTAACTATGGCTACACCTTC | CAISPTGDANYGYTF
few | NA | TRBJ2-3 | TRBV7-6 | TGTGCCAGCAGCTCCCGGGCAGATACGCAGTATTTT | CASSSRADTQYF
NA | NA | TRBJ1-4 | TRBV7-9 | TGTGCCAGCAGCTTAGGTGCAGGCCCTTTTTTAAAACTGTTTTTT | CASSLGAGPFLKLFF
NA | NA | TRBJ2-4 | TRBV4-3 | TGCGCCAGCAGCCAAGAACCCTACCTAGCCAAAAACATTCAGTACTTC | CASSQEPYLAKNIQYF
NA | NA | TRBJ2-5 | TRBV19 | TGTGCCAGTAGTATTGGAAACAGTCCTCGGGAGACCCAGTACTTC | CASSIGNSPRETQYF
NA | NA | TRBJ2-2 | TRBV29-1 | TGCAGCGCCAAGGAGGGTTCTAGTTTTCCTGAGGAGCTGTTTTTT | CSAKEGSSFPEELFF
once | TRBD1 | TRBJ1-6 | TRBV6-5 | TGTGCCAGCAGTTACTCACAGGGGTGGAATTCACCCCTCCACTTT | CASSYSQGWNSPLHF
NA | TRBD1 | TRBJ2-3 | TRBV11-2 | TGTGCCAGCAGCTTCGATGGAACCGGGACAGGGTTCACAGATACGCAGTATTTT | CASSFDGTGTGFTDTQYF
NA | NA | TRBJ2-5 | TRBV27 | TGTGCCAGCAGTTTAACGTGGAGGGAAACCATCCAAGAGACCCAGTACTTC | CASSLTWRETIQETQYF
NA | NA | TRBJ1-1 | TRBV12-5 | TGTGCTAGTGGCCTTCCGGGTACTGAAGCTTTCTTT | CASGLPGTEAFF
NA | NA | TRBJ2-5 | TRBV27 | TGTGCCAGCAGCGCCCTGGTGGGCATGGGCGTGGCGACCCAGTACTTC | CASSALVGMGVATQYF
NA | NA | TRBJ2-5 | TRBV6-5 | TGTGCCAGCAGGAATCAGGGGCCAGAGACCCAGTACTTC | CASRNQGPETQYF
NA | NA | TRBJ2-2 | TRBV2 | TGTGCCAGCAGTGGAGAGTTCCCCGGGGAGCTGTTTTTT | CASSGEFPGELFF
NA | NA | TRBJ2-7 | TRBV10-3 | TGTGCCGTCTCGCACGAATCCTACGAGCAGTACTTC | CAVSHESYEQYF
NA | TRBD1 | TRBJ2-7 | TRBV27 | TGTGCCAGCAGGCGGACCGGGACAGGTGTCTCCTACGAGCAGTACTTC | CASRRTGTGVSYEQYF
NA | TRBD1 | TRBJ1-4 | TRBV18 | TGTGCCAGCTCCCCAAACAGGGGTGTTGGTGAAAAACTGTTTTTT | CASSPNRGVGEKLFF
NA | NA | TRBJ2-1 | TRBV30 | TGTGCCTGGATCATACGTCGGCGAGGGCAGTTCTTC | CAWIIRRRGQFF
NA | NA | TRBJ2-2 | TRBV4-3 | TGCGCCAGCAGCCAAGGTGGAGTGTATGAGGAGCTGTTTTTT | CASSQGGVYEELFF
NA | TRBD2 | TRBJ2-3 | TRBV4-1 | TGCGCCAGCAGCCAAGGAGCGGGGGCAGGGAAGACGCAGTATTTT | CASSQGAGAGKTQYF
NA | TRBD1 | TRBJ2-7 | TRBV7-6 | TGTGCCAGCAGCTTAGGGACAGGGACCTACGAGCAGTACTTC | CASSLGTGTYEQYF
once | TRBD2 | TRBJ2-5 | TRBV5-6 | TGTGCCAGCAGCGTCCCCGGGGGGGTAGAGACCCAGTACTTC | CASSVPGGVETQYF
NA | NA | TRBJ1-2 | TRBV27 | TGTGCCAGCAGTCCGAGGGTGGGCTATGGCTACACCTTC | CASSPRVGYGYTF
NA | NA | TRBJ2-1 | TRBV7-6 | TGTGCCAGCAGCTTAGCGGGCTGGATAAGGAACAATGAGCAGTTCTTC | CASSLAGWIRNNEQFF
few | NA | TRBJ1-5 | TRBV5-1 | TGCGCCAGCAGTCTAACAGGGAAGGGTCAGCCCCAGCATTTT | CASSLTGKGQPQHF
NA | NA | TRBJ1-3 | TRBV4-3 | TGCGCCAGCAGCCAAGAAGGGGCAGTCCACTCTGGAAACACCATATATTTT | CASSQEGAVHSGNTIYF
NA | TRBD1 | TRBJ1-5 | TRBV19 | TGTGCCAGTAGGTCACAGGGGGCCAGTGGTCAGCCCCAGCATTTT | CASRSQGASGQPQHF